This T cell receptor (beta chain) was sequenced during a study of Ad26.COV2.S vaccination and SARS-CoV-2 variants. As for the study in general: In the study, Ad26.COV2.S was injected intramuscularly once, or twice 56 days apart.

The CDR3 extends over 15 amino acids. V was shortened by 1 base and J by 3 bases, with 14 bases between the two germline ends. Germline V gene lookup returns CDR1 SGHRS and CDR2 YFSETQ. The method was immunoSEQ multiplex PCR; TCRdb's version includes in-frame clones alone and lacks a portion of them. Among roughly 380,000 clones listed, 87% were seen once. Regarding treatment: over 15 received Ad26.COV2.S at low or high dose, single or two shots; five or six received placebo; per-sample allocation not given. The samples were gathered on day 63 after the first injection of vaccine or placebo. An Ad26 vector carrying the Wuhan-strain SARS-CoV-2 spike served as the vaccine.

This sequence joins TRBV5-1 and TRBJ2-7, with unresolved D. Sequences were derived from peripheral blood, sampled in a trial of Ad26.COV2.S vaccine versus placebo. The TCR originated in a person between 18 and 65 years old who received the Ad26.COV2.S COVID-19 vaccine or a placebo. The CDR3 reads CASSLLRTKSYEQYF. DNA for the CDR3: TGCGCCAGCAGCTTGCTCCGTACCAAAAGCTACGAGCAGTACTTC.